The rows below give T cell receptor beta chains drawn from one sample of a study of CD8 T cells in ankylosing spondylitis. One entry per CDR3 protein, called by TCRdb with MiXCR from the 5' RACE reads. The sample includes approximately 45,000 distinct CDR3 sequences, 9.5% to 11% of them seen just once. The source material was blood, either unsorted or a sorted T cell fraction (not recorded which). The receptors come from a male donor with ankylosing spondylitis or in good health (not recorded which). The conserved cysteine and the conserved F or W are not part of the CDR3 here. The D gene is left open where the match is weak.

cdr3_aa: SVAANEKLF
d_call: -
cdr3_length: 9
v_call: TRBV29-1
j_call: TRBJ1-4

cdr3_aa: ATSDELTDTQY
d_call: -
cdr3_length: 11
v_call: TRBV24-1
j_call: TRBJ2-3

cdr3_aa: ASSLGQGNTGELF
d_call: TRBD1
cdr3_length: 13
v_call: TRBV6-1
j_call: TRBJ2-2

cdr3_aa: ASNLGQDYGYT
d_call: TRBD1
cdr3_length: 11
v_call: TRBV5-1
j_call: TRBJ1-2

cdr3_aa: ASSQRGSPVRNGYT
d_call: -
cdr3_length: 14
v_call: TRBV4-2
j_call: TRBJ1-2

cdr3_aa: SVEGAVYNYGYT
d_call: -
cdr3_length: 12
v_call: TRBV29-1
j_call: TRBJ1-2

cdr3_aa: AISKQGDSNQPQH
d_call: TRBD1
cdr3_length: 13
v_call: TRBV10-3
j_call: TRBJ1-5

cdr3_aa: ASSEGTSTEAF
d_call: -
cdr3_length: 11
v_call: TRBV28
j_call: TRBJ1-1

cdr3_aa: ASSYKVDAIWSGNEQF
d_call: -
cdr3_length: 16
v_call: TRBV6-5
j_call: TRBJ2-1

cdr3_aa: ASRPTGSYEQY
d_call: -
cdr3_length: 11
v_call: TRBV7-2
j_call: TRBJ2-7

cdr3_aa: ASGTNDRHIQY
d_call: -
cdr3_length: 11
v_call: TRBV5-6
j_call: TRBJ2-4

cdr3_aa: ASSNPRTGTGQETQY
d_call: TRBD1
cdr3_length: 15
v_call: TRBV5-4
j_call: TRBJ2-5

cdr3_aa: ASSPGQAKNIQY
d_call: -
cdr3_length: 12
v_call: TRBV5-1
j_call: TRBJ2-4

cdr3_aa: SVGQDYNTDTQY
d_call: -
cdr3_length: 12
v_call: TRBV29-1
j_call: TRBJ2-3

cdr3_aa: ASSLQGAPGNTIY
d_call: TRBD1
cdr3_length: 13
v_call: TRBV4-1
j_call: TRBJ1-3

cdr3_aa: ASSLYVRTGHSGNTIY
d_call: TRBD1
cdr3_length: 16
v_call: TRBV7-8
j_call: TRBJ1-3

cdr3_aa: ASSPGLAASTDTQY
d_call: TRBD2
cdr3_length: 14
v_call: TRBV14
j_call: TRBJ2-3

cdr3_aa: ASNPTGFGDTQY
d_call: -
cdr3_length: 12
v_call: TRBV5-1
j_call: TRBJ2-3

cdr3_aa: ACSQDGGDYNEQF
d_call: -
cdr3_length: 13
v_call: TRBV3-1
j_call: TRBJ2-1

cdr3_aa: ASSPRQGGQPQH
d_call: TRBD1
cdr3_length: 12
v_call: TRBV6-1
j_call: TRBJ1-5

cdr3_aa: ASRYTGGSPNSPLH
d_call: TRBD1
cdr3_length: 14
v_call: TRBV7-2
j_call: TRBJ1-6

cdr3_aa: ASSAISGLSTDTQY
d_call: -
cdr3_length: 14
v_call: TRBV7-6
j_call: TRBJ2-3

cdr3_aa: SALNSGGAKNIQY
d_call: TRBD2
cdr3_length: 13
v_call: TRBV29-1
j_call: TRBJ2-4

cdr3_aa: ASSPGPTNEKLF
d_call: -
cdr3_length: 12
v_call: TRBV5-1
j_call: TRBJ1-4

cdr3_aa: SAREAGTDGYT
d_call: -
cdr3_length: 11
v_call: TRBV20-1
j_call: TRBJ1-2

cdr3_aa: ASSYSGPGELF
d_call: -
cdr3_length: 11
v_call: TRBV6-5
j_call: TRBJ2-2

cdr3_aa: ASSSRTSGMGEQY
d_call: TRBD2
cdr3_length: 13
v_call: TRBV4-1
j_call: TRBJ2-7

cdr3_aa: AIRVDRGSTDTQY
d_call: TRBD1
cdr3_length: 13
v_call: TRBV10-3
j_call: TRBJ2-3

cdr3_aa: ASSPTGESSYNEQF
d_call: -
cdr3_length: 14
v_call: TRBV9
j_call: TRBJ2-1

cdr3_aa: ASSQEVATTEAF
d_call: -
cdr3_length: 12
v_call: TRBV3-1
j_call: TRBJ1-1

cdr3_aa: ASSFTGTGGEDTQY
d_call: TRBD1
cdr3_length: 14
v_call: TRBV5-1
j_call: TRBJ2-3

cdr3_aa: SYGTANTGELF
d_call: TRBD1
cdr3_length: 11
v_call: TRBV29-1
j_call: TRBJ2-2

cdr3_aa: ASSFSSYNEQF
d_call: -
cdr3_length: 11
v_call: TRBV7-2
j_call: TRBJ2-1

cdr3_aa: ASSSGQGLDTQY
d_call: TRBD1
cdr3_length: 12
v_call: TRBV12-3/TRBV12-4
j_call: TRBJ2-3

cdr3_aa: ATSERQGVGYT
d_call: TRBD1
cdr3_length: 11
v_call: TRBV24-1
j_call: TRBJ1-2

cdr3_aa: ASSQNPDATDTQY
d_call: -
cdr3_length: 13
v_call: TRBV3-1
j_call: TRBJ2-3

cdr3_aa: AWRSKGAGELF
d_call: -
cdr3_length: 11
v_call: TRBV30
j_call: TRBJ2-2

cdr3_aa: ASSNTGELF
d_call: -
cdr3_length: 9
v_call: TRBV12-3/TRBV12-4
j_call: TRBJ2-2

cdr3_aa: ASSPSRLAGGGQEQF
d_call: TRBD2
cdr3_length: 15
v_call: TRBV7-2
j_call: TRBJ2-1

cdr3_aa: ASRRQGLNQPQH
d_call: TRBD1
cdr3_length: 12
v_call: TRBV6-1
j_call: TRBJ1-5

cdr3_aa: SARGGLPYEQY
d_call: -
cdr3_length: 11
v_call: TRBV20-1
j_call: TRBJ2-7

cdr3_aa: ASSLMDGGVSEQY
d_call: TRBD2
cdr3_length: 13
v_call: TRBV7-9
j_call: TRBJ2-7